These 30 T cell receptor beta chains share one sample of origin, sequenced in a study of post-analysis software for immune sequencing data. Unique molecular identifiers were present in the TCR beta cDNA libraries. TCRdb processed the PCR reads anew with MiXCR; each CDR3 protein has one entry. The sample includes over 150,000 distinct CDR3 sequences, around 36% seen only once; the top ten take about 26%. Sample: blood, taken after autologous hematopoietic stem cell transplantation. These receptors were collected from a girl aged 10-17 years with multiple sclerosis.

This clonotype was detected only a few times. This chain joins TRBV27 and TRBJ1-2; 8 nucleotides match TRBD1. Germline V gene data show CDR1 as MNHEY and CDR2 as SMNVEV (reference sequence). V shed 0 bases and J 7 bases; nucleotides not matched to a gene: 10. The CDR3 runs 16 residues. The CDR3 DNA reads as TGTGCCAGCAGTTTATCGGGGCAGGGGGCAGAAGGTGGCTACACCTTC. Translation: CASSLSGQGAEGGYTF.

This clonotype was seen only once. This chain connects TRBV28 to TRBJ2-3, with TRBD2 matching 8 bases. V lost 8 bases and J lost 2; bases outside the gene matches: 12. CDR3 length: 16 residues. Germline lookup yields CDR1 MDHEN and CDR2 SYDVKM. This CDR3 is CASRVPSGRFTDTQYF. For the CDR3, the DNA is TGTGCCAGCCGAGTTCCCAGCGGGAGATTCACAGATACGCAGTATTTT.

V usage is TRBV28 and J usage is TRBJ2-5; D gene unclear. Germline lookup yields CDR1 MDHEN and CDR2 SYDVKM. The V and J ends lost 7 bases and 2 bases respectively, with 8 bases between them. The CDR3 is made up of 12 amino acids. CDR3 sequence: CASMDPQETQYF. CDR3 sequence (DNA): TGTGCCAGCATGGACCCACAAGAGACCCAGTACTTC.

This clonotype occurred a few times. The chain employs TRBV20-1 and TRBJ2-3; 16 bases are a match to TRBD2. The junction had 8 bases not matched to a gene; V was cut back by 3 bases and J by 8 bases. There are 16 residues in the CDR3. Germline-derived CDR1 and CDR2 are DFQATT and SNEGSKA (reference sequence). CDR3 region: CSARPGLAGGGVTQYF. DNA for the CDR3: TGCAGTGCTAGGCCGGGACTAGCGGGGGGGGGAGTTACGCAGTATTTT.

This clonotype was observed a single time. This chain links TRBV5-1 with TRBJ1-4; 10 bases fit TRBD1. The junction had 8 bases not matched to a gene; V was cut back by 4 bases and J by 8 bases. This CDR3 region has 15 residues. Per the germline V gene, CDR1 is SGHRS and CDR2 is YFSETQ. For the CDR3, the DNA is TGCGCCAGCAGCGTGGGACAGGGGAAAAGGGAAAAACTGTTTTTT. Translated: CASSVGQGKREKLFF. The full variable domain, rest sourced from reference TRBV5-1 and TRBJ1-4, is KAGVTQTPRYLIKTRGQQVTLSCSPISGHRSVSWYQQTPGQGLQFLFEYFSETQRNKGNFPGRFSGRQFSNSRSEMNVSTLELGDSALYLCASSVGQGKREKLFFGSGTQLSVL.

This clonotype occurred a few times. CDR3: CASSFHLKTSGLFNEQFF. DNA for the CDR3: TGTGCCAGCAGTTTTCACCTGAAGACTAGCGGACTCTTCAATGAGCAGTTCTTC. The chain has TRBV12-3 or TRBV12-4 and TRBJ2-1; 9 positions match TRBD2. The ends lost 3 bases at V and 6 bases at J; junction bases unmatched: 15. The CDR3 covers 18 residues.

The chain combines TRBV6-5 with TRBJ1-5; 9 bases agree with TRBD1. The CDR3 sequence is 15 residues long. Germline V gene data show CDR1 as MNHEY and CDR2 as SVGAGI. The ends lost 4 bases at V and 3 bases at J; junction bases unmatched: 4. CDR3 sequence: CASSLGTGYNQPQHF. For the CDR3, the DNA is TGTGCCAGCAGTTTGGGGACAGGGTACAATCAGCCCCAGCATTTT.

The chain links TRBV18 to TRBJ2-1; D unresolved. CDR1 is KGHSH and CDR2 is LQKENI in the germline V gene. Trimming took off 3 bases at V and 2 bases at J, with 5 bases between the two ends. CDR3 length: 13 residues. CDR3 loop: CASSPDAYNEQFF. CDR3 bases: TGTGCCAGCTCACCGGACGCCTACAATGAGCAGTTCTTC.

The CDR3 DNA reads as TGTGCCAGCAGCCTGGGACCAGCAGGAACCTACGAGCAGTACTTC. Protein: CASSLGPAGTYEQYF. The chain combines TRBV7-6 with TRBJ2-7; D might be TRBD1 or TRBD2, each matching 5 bases. V lost 5 bases and J lost 2, with 16 bases in between. Germline CDR1 reads SGHVS; CDR2 reads FNYEAQ. CDR3 length: 15 amino acids.

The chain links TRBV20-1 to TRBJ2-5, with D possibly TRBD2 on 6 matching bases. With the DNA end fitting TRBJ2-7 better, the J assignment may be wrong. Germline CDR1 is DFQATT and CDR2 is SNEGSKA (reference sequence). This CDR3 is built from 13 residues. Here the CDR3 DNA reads TGCAGTGCTAGAGAGGGGACTTCTTTCGAGCAGTACTTC. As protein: CSAREGTSFEQYF.

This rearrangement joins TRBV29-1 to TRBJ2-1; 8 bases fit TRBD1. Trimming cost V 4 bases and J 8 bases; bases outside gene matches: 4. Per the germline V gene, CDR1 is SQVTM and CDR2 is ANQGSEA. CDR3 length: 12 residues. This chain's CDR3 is CSVAQGAHEQFF. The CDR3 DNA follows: TGCAGCGTTGCGCAGGGGGCCCATGAGCAGTTCTTC.

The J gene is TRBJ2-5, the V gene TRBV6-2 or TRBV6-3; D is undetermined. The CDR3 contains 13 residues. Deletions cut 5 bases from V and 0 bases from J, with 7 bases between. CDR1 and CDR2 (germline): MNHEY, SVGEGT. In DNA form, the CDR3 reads TGTGCCAGCAGTGAAGACTACCAAGAGACCCAGTACTTC. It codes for CASSEDYQETQYF.

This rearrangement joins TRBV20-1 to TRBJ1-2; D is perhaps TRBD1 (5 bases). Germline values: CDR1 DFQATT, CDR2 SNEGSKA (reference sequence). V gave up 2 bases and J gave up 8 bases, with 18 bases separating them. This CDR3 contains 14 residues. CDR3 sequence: CSARWGEGVRGYTF. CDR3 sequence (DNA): TGCAGTGCTAGATGGGGGGAGGGCGTGCGAGGCTACACCTTC.

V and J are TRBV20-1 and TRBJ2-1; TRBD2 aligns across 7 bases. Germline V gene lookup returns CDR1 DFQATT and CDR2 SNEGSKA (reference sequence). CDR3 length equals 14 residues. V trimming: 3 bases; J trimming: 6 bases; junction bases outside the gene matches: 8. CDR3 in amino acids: CSARGRGGPNEQFF. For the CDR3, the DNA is TGCAGTGCTAGGGGACGGGGAGGGCCCAATGAGCAGTTCTTC.

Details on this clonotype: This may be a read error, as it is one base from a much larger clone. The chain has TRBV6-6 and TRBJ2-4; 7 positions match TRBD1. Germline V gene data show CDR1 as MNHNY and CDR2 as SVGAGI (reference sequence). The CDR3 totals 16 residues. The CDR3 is CASSYASGGTKNVQYF. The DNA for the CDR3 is TGTGCCAGCAGTTACGCTTCAGGGGGAACCAAAAACGTTCAGTACTTC.

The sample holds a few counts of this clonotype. The CDR3 sequence: CASSLHGSSHNEQFF. CDR3 nucleotide sequence: TGTGCCAGCAGCTTACACGGGAGTAGCCACAATGAGCAGTTCTTC. The chain joins TRBV7-3 to TRBJ2-1; TRBD2 is a possible D gene (6 bases). Germline values: CDR1 SGHTA, CDR2 FQGTGA. The CDR3 runs to 15 residues. Trimming took off 2 bases at V and 5 bases at J, with 13 bases between the two ends.

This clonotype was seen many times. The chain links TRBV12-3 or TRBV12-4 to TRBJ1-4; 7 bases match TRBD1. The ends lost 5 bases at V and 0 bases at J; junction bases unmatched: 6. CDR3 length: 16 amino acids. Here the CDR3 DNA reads TGTGCCAGCAGTCGACAGGGCCCGGCAACTAATGAAAAACTGTTTTTT. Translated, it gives CASSRQGPATNEKLFF.

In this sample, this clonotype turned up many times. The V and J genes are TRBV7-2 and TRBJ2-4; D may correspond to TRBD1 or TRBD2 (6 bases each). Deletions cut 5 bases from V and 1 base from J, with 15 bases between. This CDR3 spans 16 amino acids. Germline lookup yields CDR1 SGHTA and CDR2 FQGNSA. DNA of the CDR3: TGTGCCAGCAGCGATAGCCGGAGGGGGGCCAAAAACATTCAGTACTTC. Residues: CASSDSRRGAKNIQYF.

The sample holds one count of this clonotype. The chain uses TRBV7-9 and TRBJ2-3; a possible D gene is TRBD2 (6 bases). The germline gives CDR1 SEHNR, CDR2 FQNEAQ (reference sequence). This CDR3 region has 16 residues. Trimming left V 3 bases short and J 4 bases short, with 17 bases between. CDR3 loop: CASSFPGSRRADTQYF. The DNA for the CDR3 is TGTGCCAGCAGCTTTCCCGGGTCCCGGAGGGCAGATACGCAGTATTTT.

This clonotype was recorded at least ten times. CDR3 sequence reads: CAISGDGWGYEQYF. The CDR3 bases are TGTGCCATCAGTGGGGATGGCTGGGGCTACGAGCAGTACTTC. The chain has TRBV10-3 and TRBJ2-7; unclear D gene. The CDR3 runs to 14 residues. Germline V lookup: CDR1 ENHRY, CDR2 SYGVKD. Trimming took 4 bases from V and 3 from J, leaving 13 bases between them.

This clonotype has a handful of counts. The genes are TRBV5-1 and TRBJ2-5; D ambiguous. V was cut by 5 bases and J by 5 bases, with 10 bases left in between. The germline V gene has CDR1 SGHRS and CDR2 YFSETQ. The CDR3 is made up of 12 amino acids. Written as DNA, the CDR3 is TGCGCCAGCAGGCCTGAGGAGGAGACCCAGTACTTC. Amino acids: CASRPEEETQYF. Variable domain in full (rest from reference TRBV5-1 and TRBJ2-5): KAGVTQTPRYLIKTRGQQVTLSCSPISGHRSVSWYQQTPGQGLQFLFEYFSETQRNKGNFPGRFSGRQFSNSRSEMNVSTLELGDSALYLCASRPEEETQYFGPGTRLLVL.

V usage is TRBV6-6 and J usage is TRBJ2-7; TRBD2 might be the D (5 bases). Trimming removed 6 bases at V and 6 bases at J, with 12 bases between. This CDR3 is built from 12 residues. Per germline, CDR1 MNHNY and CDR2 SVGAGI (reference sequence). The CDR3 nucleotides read TGTGCCAGCAGCTCCCTCAGCGGCGAGCAGTACTTC. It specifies CASSSLSGEQYF.

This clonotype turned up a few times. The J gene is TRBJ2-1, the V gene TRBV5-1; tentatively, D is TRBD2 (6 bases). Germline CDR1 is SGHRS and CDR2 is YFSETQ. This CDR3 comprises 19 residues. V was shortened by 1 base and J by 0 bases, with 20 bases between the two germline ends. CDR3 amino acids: CASSLSKFGPGDSYNEQFF. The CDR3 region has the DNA TGCGCCAGCAGCTTGAGTAAGTTCGGTCCGGGGGACTCCTACAATGAGCAGTTCTTC. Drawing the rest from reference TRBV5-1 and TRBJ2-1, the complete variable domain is KAGVTQTPRYLIKTRGQQVTLSCSPISGHRSVSWYQQTPGQGLQFLFEYFSETQRNKGNFPGRFSGRQFSNSRSEMNVSTLELGDSALYLCASSLSKFGPGDSYNEQFFGPGTRLTVL.

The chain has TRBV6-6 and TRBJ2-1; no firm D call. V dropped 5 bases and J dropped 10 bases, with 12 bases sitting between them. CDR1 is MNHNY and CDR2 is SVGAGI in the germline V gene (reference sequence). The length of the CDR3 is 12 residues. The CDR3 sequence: CASSVMDGEQFF. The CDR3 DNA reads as TGTGCCAGCAGTGTGATGGACGGAGAGCAGTTCTTC.

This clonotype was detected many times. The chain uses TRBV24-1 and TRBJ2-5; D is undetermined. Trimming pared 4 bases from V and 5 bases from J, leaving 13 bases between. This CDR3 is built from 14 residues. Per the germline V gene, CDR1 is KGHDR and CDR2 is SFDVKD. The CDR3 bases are TGTGCCACCAGTGACGGTCGGCTGCGTGAGACCCAGTACTTC. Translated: CATSDGRLRETQYF.

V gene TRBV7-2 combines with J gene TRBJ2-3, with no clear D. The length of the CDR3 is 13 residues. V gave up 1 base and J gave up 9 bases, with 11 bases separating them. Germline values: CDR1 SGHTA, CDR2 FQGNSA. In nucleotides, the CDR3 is TGTGCCAGCAGCTTAGAGGCCGTTAAGACGCAGTATTTT. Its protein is CASSLEAVKTQYF.

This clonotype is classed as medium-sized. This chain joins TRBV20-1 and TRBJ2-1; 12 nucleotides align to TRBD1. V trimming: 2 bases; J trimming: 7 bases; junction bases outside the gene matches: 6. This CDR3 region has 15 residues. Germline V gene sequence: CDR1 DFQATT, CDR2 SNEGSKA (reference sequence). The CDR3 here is CSARRDRGRGNEQFF. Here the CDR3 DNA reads TGCAGTGCTAGACGGGACAGGGGGCGAGGAAATGAGCAGTTCTTC.

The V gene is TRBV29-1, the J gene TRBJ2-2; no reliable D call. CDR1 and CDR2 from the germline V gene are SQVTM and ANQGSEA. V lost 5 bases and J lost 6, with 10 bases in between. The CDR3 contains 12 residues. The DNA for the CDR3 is TGCAGCGTTAGCACCGGGCCCGGGGAGCTGTTTTTT. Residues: CSVSTGPGELFF.

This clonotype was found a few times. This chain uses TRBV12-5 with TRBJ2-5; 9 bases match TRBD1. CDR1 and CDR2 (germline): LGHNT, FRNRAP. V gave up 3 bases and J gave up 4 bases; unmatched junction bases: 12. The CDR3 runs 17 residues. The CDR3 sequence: CASGFSLQGQGGETQYF. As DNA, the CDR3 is TGTGCTAGTGGTTTTTCTTTACAGGGACAGGGAGGAGAGACCCAGTACTTC.

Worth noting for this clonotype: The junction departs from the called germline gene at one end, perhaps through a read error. This chain's CDR3 is CASSFSQPTSYERYF. CDR3 DNA: TGTGCCAGCAGTTTCTCGCAGCCGACCTCCTACGAGCGGTACTTC. The chain uses TRBV28 and TRBJ2-7; D ambiguous. Germline values: CDR1 MDHEN, CDR2 SYDVKM. This CDR3 is 15 amino acids long.